Shown below are 18 T cell receptor beta chains from a single sample sequenced in a study of blood T cells in healthy people across ages. A second PCR of about 7 to 12 cycles used a sample-barcoded 5' primer and a J-beta primer mix. One entry per CDR3 protein results from TCRdb running MiXCR on the 5' RACE reads. In the table there are over 500,000 distinct CDR3 sequences, 45% to 60% of which are singletons. Sequencing was carried out using blood. The receptor source for this set is a woman older than 75 in good health.

The chain couples TRBV11-2 to TRBJ2-3; D call uncertain. V lost 0 bases and J lost 6, with 10 bases in between. This CDR3 is built from 14 residues. CDR1 and CDR2 (germline): SGHAT, FQNNGV. This CDR3 is CASSLEPKADTQYF. CDR3 nucleotide sequence: TGTGCCAGCAGCTTAGAACCCAAGGCGGATACGCAGTATTTT.

This clonotype was recorded many times. The rearrangement joins TRBV2 to TRBJ2-3, with 7 bases that match TRBD1. The germline V gene has CDR1 SNHLY and CDR2 FYNNEI. J gave up 3 bases and V 10 bases, and 7 bases lay outside the gene matches. This CDR3 comprises 13 residues. The CDR3 DNA reads TGTGCCACGAGGGGGACAGCGACAGATACGCAGTATTTT. Translated, it gives CATRGTATDTQYF.

Only a few counts were recorded for this clonotype. This chain uses TRBV12-3 or TRBV12-4 with TRBJ2-7; D may correspond to TRBD1 or TRBD2 (5 bases each). V lost 5 bases and J 6 bases, leaving 14 bases between the germline ends. The CDR3 consists of 13 residues. CDR3 sequence: CASSVAGRGEQYF. The CDR3 nucleotides are TGTGCCAGCAGTGTTGCAGGGAGAGGCGAGCAGTACTTC.

J is TRBJ2-3 and V is TRBV12-3 or TRBV12-4; TRBD1 or TRBD2 may be the D gene (7 bases each). V was trimmed by 6 bases and J by 11 bases, leaving 24 bases between them. The CDR3 totals 15 residues. The CDR3 nucleotides are TGTGCCAGCAGCCGACGCGAAGCGGGGACAGATGTGCAGTATTTT. This sequence encodes CASSRREAGTDVQYF.

This clonotype was seen repeatedly, ten times or more. The genes are TRBV6-4 and TRBJ2-1, with 8 bases that match TRBD2. V was clipped by 5 bases and J by 8 bases; unmatched bases: 8. This CDR3 comprises 14 residues. The germline gives CDR1 MRHNA, CDR2 SNTAGT. The CDR3 sequence: CASSRRGEYDEQFF. The CDR3 DNA is TGTGCCAGCAGTCGGCGGGGGGAATACGATGAGCAGTTCTTC.

The V call is TRBV25-1, the J call TRBJ2-7; a possible D gene is TRBD1 (6 bases). V was pared by 2 bases and J by 0 bases, with 11 bases between. The germline gives CDR1 MGHDK, CDR2 SYGVNS. The length of the CDR3 is 15 residues. The chain's CDR3 is CASSEVGQHSYEQYF. The CDR3 DNA follows: TGTGCCAGCAGTGAAGTTGGACAGCACTCCTACGAGCAGTACTTC.

This clonotype showed up many times. This chain joins TRBV20-1 and TRBJ2-7; possibly TRBD2 for D (6 bases). Germline V gene sequence: CDR1 DFQATT, CDR2 SNEGSKA (reference sequence). The CDR3 extends over 15 amino acids. V was trimmed by 0 bases and J by 3 bases, leaving 15 bases between them. CDR3 DNA sequence: TGCAGTGCTAGAGATTTAGCGGTGGGCTACTACGAGCAGTACTTC. Encoded protein: CSARDLAVGYYEQYF.

The chain links TRBV20-1 to TRBJ1-1; no clear D gene. CDR1 and CDR2 from the germline V gene are DFQATT and SNEGSKA (reference sequence). The V gene lost 0 bases and the J gene lost 4 bases, with 12 bases spanning the gap. The CDR3 extends over 14 amino acids. For the CDR3, the DNA is TGCAGTGCTAGAGATCTCCCGGTTGGCACTGAAGCTTTCTTT. Protein: CSARDLPVGTEAFF.

The V call is TRBV4-2, the J call TRBJ2-7; D gene unclear. The DNA end is more similar to TRBJ2-5, so the J call may be wrong. Germline loops: CDR1 LGHNA, CDR2 YNFKEQ. The CDR3 runs 16 residues. This chain's CDR3 is CASSQGVSSAGETQYF. The CDR3, as DNA: TGTGCCAGCAGCCAAGGCGTTTCGTCGGCAGGAGAGACCCAGTACTTC.

This clonotype was seen a few times. The V call is TRBV27, the J call TRBJ1-4, with D uncertain. The CDR3 extends over 13 amino acids. The germline V gene encodes CDR1 MNHEY and CDR2 SMNVEV (reference sequence). Trimming removed 6 bases at V and 3 bases at J, with 8 bases between. The CDR3 DNA is TGTGCCAGCAGACGGGTATCTAATGAAAAACTGTTTTTT. Translation gives CASRRVSNEKLFF. Full variable domain (missing parts from reference TRBV27 and TRBJ1-4): EAQVTQNPRYLITVTGKKLTVTCSQNMNHEYMSWYRQDPGLGLRQIYYSMNVEVTDKGDVPEGYKVSRKEKRNFPLILESPSPNQTSLYFCASRRVSNEKLFFGSGTQLSVL.

This clonotype was detected a few times. Given a much more abundant clone one base away, this may be a read error. The chain links TRBV20-1 to TRBJ2-6; the match to TRBD1 covers 8 bases. The J segment lost 0 bases and the V segment lost 6 bases, leaving 7 bases of the junction unmatched. The CDR3 length is 16 residues. Germline CDR1 is DFQATT and CDR2 is SNEGSKA (reference sequence). The CDR3 DNA sequence: TGCAGTGCAGACAGGGGCGCCTGCTCTGGGGCCAACGTCCTGACTTTC. Its translation: CSADRGACSGANVLTF.

V gene TRBV12-3 or TRBV12-4 combines with J gene TRBJ2-5; 14 nucleotides agree with TRBD2. Germline trimming cut 5 bases from V and 9 bases from J; bases unmatched to any gene: 11. This CDR3 is built from 16 residues. The CDR3 is CASSHGLAGGRWPQYF. CDR3 nucleotide sequence: TGTGCCAGCAGTCATGGACTAGCGGGGGGTCGGTGGCCCCAGTACTTC.

Note on this clonotype: This may arise from a read error, as a much more abundant clone is one base away. The rearrangement joins TRBV7-2 to TRBJ2-1; 8 bases align to TRBD2. The germline CDR1 and CDR2 sequences are SGHTA and FQGNSA. Trimming cost V 5 bases and J 7 bases; bases outside gene matches: 4. The CDR3 length is 13 residues. The CDR3 here is CASSRGRTNEQFF. For the CDR3, the DNA is TGTGCCAGCAGCCGCGGGAGGACGAATGAGCAGTTCTTC.

As concerns this clonotype: One base away lies a much larger clone, so this may be a sequencing read error. The V gene is TRBV7-2, the J gene TRBJ2-7; D gene unclear. This CDR3 contains 13 residues. The V gene's germline CDR1 is SGHTA and CDR2 FQGNSA. V lost 1 base, J lost 2 bases, and 6 bases lay in between. CDR3 protein: CASSLGVTYEQYF. For the CDR3, the DNA is TGTGCCAGCAGCTTAGGCGTAACCTACGAGCAGTACTTC.

The J gene is TRBJ2-7, the V gene TRBV9; 7 bases agree with TRBD1. CDR1 and CDR2 from the germline V gene are SGDLS and YYNGEE. The CDR3 length is 14 residues. The V gene end was trimmed by 4 bases and the J gene end by 2 bases; junction bases not matched to a gene: 6. The CDR3 coding sequence is TGTGCCAGCAGCCCTCGGGACAGCGCCTACGAGCAGTACTTC. Amino acids: CASSPRDSAYEQYF. Full variable domain (outside the CDR3, taken from reference TRBV9 and TRBJ2-7): DSGVTQTPKHLITATGQRVTLRCSPRSGDLSVYWYQQSLDQGLQFLIQYYNGEERAKGNILERFSAQQFPDLHSELNLSSLELGDSALYFCASSPRDSAYEQYFGPGTRLTVT.

With respect to this clonotype: A much larger clone is a single base away; this may be a read error. This chain links TRBV10-3 with TRBJ1-6; possibly TRBD1 for D (5 bases). Germline V gene lookup returns CDR1 ENHRY and CDR2 SYGVKD. The CDR3 has 15 residues. V lost 7 bases to trimming and J lost 8 bases, with 18 bases between them. In DNA, the CDR3 is TGTGCCATCAAAGCCGGGGCAGGAGAACATTCACCCCTCCACTTT. Protein sequence: CAIKAGAGEHSPLHF.

This clonotype came up many times. The V call is TRBV7-2, the J call TRBJ2-1; no clear D gene. Trimming cost V 2 bases and J 13 bases, with 12 bases left between them. Germline CDR1 SGHTA, CDR2 FQGNSA. The CDR3 consists of 12 residues. The CDR3 DNA is TGTGCCAGCAGCTTACGGGTCCCGACCCAGTTCTTC. It specifies CASSLRVPTQFF.

In its sample, this clonotype was seen many times. The rearrangement joins TRBV10-3 to TRBJ2-7, with D possibly being TRBD2 (6 bases). V dropped 0 bases and J dropped 0 bases, with 9 bases sitting between them. Per the germline V gene, CDR1 is ENHRY and CDR2 is SYGVKD. The CDR3 length is 15 residues. Here the CDR3 reads CAISESVEGSYEQYF. The CDR3 DNA reads as TGTGCCATCAGTGAGTCGGTGGAGGGCTCCTACGAGCAGTACTTC.